The clone carrying this T cell receptor beta chain was recorded many times. Its antigen remains unidentified. Unmatched junction bases numbered 8, after V lost 6 bases and J lost 2 bases. The CDR3 runs 15 residues. This sample was included in a study of T cells in Graves' hyperthyroidism and ophthalmopathy. RNA transcripts provided the source from which TCR beta CDR3 regions were amplified. The HTBI set primed first-round TCR CDR3 RT-PCR. TCRdb processed the multiplex PCR reads anew with MiXCR; each CDR3 protein has one entry. The sample yields about 640,000 distinct CDR3 sequences, roughly 15% seen once. Study-wide findings and caveats: Ophthalmopathy and stable hyperthyroidism were separated by a 13 V-J model. Among thyroid clonotypes expanded above 0.001, most also appeared in blood.

Ophthalmopathy patients all had a Clinical Activity Score of at least 3, a NOSPECS grade of at least 4 and disease under 3 months old. This receptor was obtained from a woman aged 45-60 years with Graves' ophthalmopathy. The chain links TRBV12-3 or TRBV12-4 to TRBJ2-3, with 7 bases lining up with TRBD2. Source material: blood. This CDR3 is CASSPGGVLTDTQYF. The CDR3 coding sequence is TGTGCCAGCAGCCCTGGGGGGGTCCTCACAGATACGCAGTATTTT.